The rows below give T cell receptor beta chains drawn from one sample of a study of CD8 T cells in ankylosing spondylitis. TCRdb reprocessed the 5' RACE reads via MiXCR and lists one record per CDR3 protein. The repertoire consists of 250,000 to 350,000 distinct CDR3 sequences, with 20% to 25% occurring once and the leading ten covering roughly 3.6%. The source material was blood, either unsorted or a sorted T cell fraction (not recorded which). These receptors were taken from a female donor with ankylosing spondylitis or in good health (not recorded which). CDR3s include the opening cysteine and the closing phenylalanine or tryptophan. Fields, in order: D gene, V gene, clone size, J gene, CDR3 protein, CDR3 DNA. D genes are given only for firm matches. The size of a clone is reported for some rows only, either as once, few or many, or as a class for expanded clones.

TRBD1,TRBV29-1,NA,TRBJ1-2,CSVDDRGLYGYTF,TGCAGCGTTGACGACAGGGGGCTATATGGCTACACCTTC
NA,TRBV20-1,NA,TRBJ1-5,CSASGRLRGGQPQHF,TGCAGTGCTAGCGGGAGACTACGAGGCGGTCAGCCCCAGCATTTT
TRBD1,TRBV9,NA,TRBJ2-1,CASSLGDRGHEQFF,TGTGCCAGCAGCTTGGGGGACAGGGGGCATGAGCAGTTCTTC
TRBD2,TRBV4-1,NA,TRBJ2-2,CASSQPASSGANTGELFF,TGCGCCAGCAGCCAACCCGCGTCTAGCGGAGCGAACACCGGGGAGCTGTTTTTT
NA,TRBV24-1,few,TRBJ2-3,CATSGAGETDTQYF,TGTGCCACCAGTGGGGCAGGGGAAACAGATACGCAGTATTTT
NA,TRBV5-1,many,TRBJ1-1,CASSAGTANTEAFF,TGCGCCAGCAGCGCAGGGACGGCGAACACTGAAGCTTTCTTT
NA,TRBV7-2,NA,TRBJ2-3,CASSFVPSADTQYF,TGTGCCAGCAGCTTTGTGCCTAGCGCAGATACGCAGTATTTT
NA,TRBV12-3/TRBV12-4,many,TRBJ2-4,CASSLGDPSARNIQYF,TGTGCCAGCAGTTTAGGGGACCCTTCGGCCAGGAACATTCAGTACTTC
NA,TRBV12-3/TRBV12-4,many,TRBJ2-3,CASSLGGEADTQYF,TGTGCCAGCAGTTTGGGGGGCGAGGCGGATACGCAGTATTTT
NA,TRBV6-5,few,TRBJ2-7,CASSYGPVIGGASYEQYF,TGTGCCAGCAGTTATGGCCCGGTTATTGGCGGGGCCTCCTACGAGCAGTACTTC
NA,TRBV29-1,NA,TRBJ1-1,CSAATVNTEAFF,TGCAGCGCCGCCACGGTGAACACTGAAGCTTTCTTT
NA,TRBV6-6,many,TRBJ2-5,CASSGETQYF,TGTGCCAGCAGCGGGGAGACCCAGTACTTC
NA,TRBV6-2/TRBV6-3,few,TRBJ1-5,CASSSYRQPQHF,TGTGCCAGCAGTAGTTACCGTCAGCCCCAGCATTTT
TRBD2,TRBV6-2/TRBV6-3,once,TRBJ2-5,CASSYNFREEIETQYF,TGTGCCAGCAGTTATAATTTTCGGGAGGAGATCGAGACCCAGTACTTC
NA,TRBV14,once,TRBJ1-1,CASSQLRLNTEAFF,TGTGCCAGCAGCCAACTTAGATTGAACACTGAAGCTTTCTTT
NA,TRBV12-3/TRBV12-4,many,TRBJ2-7,CASTLDGGNYEQYF,TGTGCCAGCACCTTGGACGGGGGCAACTACGAGCAGTACTTC
NA,TRBV5-6,NA,TRBJ2-7,CASSLRTPPYEQYF,TGTGCCAGCAGCTTGCGGACCCCCCCTTACGAGCAGTACTTC
NA,TRBV7-2,many,TRBJ2-1,CASSLRLVNEQFF,TGTGCCAGCAGCCTCAGACTAGTAAATGAGCAGTTCTTC
NA,TRBV3-1,few,TRBJ1-2,CASSLLPQGGGYTF,TGTGCCAGCAGCCTACTCCCCCAGGGCGGCGGCTACACCTTC
TRBD1,TRBV20-1,NA,TRBJ2-7,CSARGPGGTGEQYF,TGCAGTGCTAGGGGGCCAGGGGGTACGGGGGAGCAGTACTTC
NA,TRBV7-9,NA,TRBJ1-1,CASSLSTGNTEAFF,TGTGCCAGCAGCTTATCGACAGGGAACACTGAAGCTTTCTTT
NA,TRBV5-1,NA,TRBJ1-1,CASSSTGYTEAFF,TGCGCCAGCAGCTCCACAGGGTATACTGAAGCTTTCTTT
NA,TRBV7-2,few,TRBJ2-7,CASSLSGWGYEQYF,TGTGCCAGCAGTTTATCAGGGTGGGGCTACGAGCAGTACTTC
NA,TRBV10-3,many,TRBJ2-6,CAISGRVTGANVLTF,TGTGCCATCAGTGGCAGGGTAACTGGGGCCAACGTCCTGACTTTC
NA,TRBV9,NA,TRBJ2-5,CASSPDLGMARRGTQYF,TGTGCCAGCAGCCCAGATTTGGGAATGGCCCGTCGGGGGACCCAGTACTTC
TRBD2,TRBV10-3,NA,TRBJ2-3,CAISVGGMRTDTQYF,TGTGCCATCAGTGTGGGGGGGATGAGAACAGATACGCAGTATTTT
TRBD2,TRBV28,NA,TRBJ2-7,CASSSPTSARYEQYF,TGTGCCAGCAGTTCCCCGACTAGCGCCCGCTACGAGCAGTACTTC
NA,TRBV20-1,NA,TRBJ2-1,CSATRGSSYNEQFF,TGCAGTGCTACTCGGGGAAGCTCCTACAATGAGCAGTTCTTC
NA,TRBV20-1,NA,TRBJ2-7,CSARMAGEQYF,TGCAGTGCTAGGATGGCCGGCGAGCAGTACTTC
NA,TRBV12-3/TRBV12-4,many,TRBJ2-2,CASRNTGELFF,TGTGCCAGTCGGAACACCGGGGAGCTGTTTTTT
NA,TRBV20-1,NA,TRBJ2-1,CSAPRRSSYNEQFF,TGCAGTGCTCCCCGACGGAGCTCCTACAATGAGCAGTTCTTC
NA,TRBV20-1,NA,TRBJ2-5,CSATSRSQETQYF,TGCAGTGCTACCTCAAGGAGTCAAGAGACCCAGTACTTC
NA,TRBV24-1,few,TRBJ2-1,CATSDPLRHNEQFF,TGTGCCACCAGTGACCCCTTACGGCACAATGAGCAGTTCTTC
TRBD2,TRBV6-1,few,TRBJ2-7,CASSSSSGRSEEQYF,TGTGCCAGCAGTAGTTCTAGCGGGAGGTCGGAAGAGCAGTACTTC
NA,TRBV4-1,NA,TRBJ2-1,CASSQPQRVLRDEQFF,TGCGCCAGCAGCCAACCCCAGCGGGTCCTAAGAGATGAGCAGTTCTTC
TRBD2,TRBV9,few,TRBJ2-1,CASSGSGSHNEQFF,TGTGCCAGCAGCGGTAGCGGGAGCCACAATGAGCAGTTCTTC
TRBD2,TRBV28,few,TRBJ2-7,CASSTRGEASYEQYF,TGTGCCAGCAGCACACGGGGGGAAGCCTCCTACGAGCAGTACTTC
NA,TRBV10-3,NA,TRBJ1-2,CAISEDPGDGYTF,TGTGCCATCAGTGAGGACCCAGGCGATGGCTACACCTTC
TRBD1,TRBV29-1,many,TRBJ1-1,CSVGGQGTEAFF,TGCAGCGTTGGAGGACAGGGCACTGAAGCTTTCTTT
NA,TRBV7-2,few,TRBJ1-1,CASSFAQMNTEAFF,TGTGCCAGCAGCTTCGCGCAGATGAACACTGAAGCTTTCTTT
NA,TRBV7-2,NA,TRBJ1-5,CAITTGDNQPQHF,TGTGCCATTACGACAGGCGATAATCAGCCCCAGCATTTT
TRBD2,TRBV12-5,many,TRBJ2-1,CASGLRASGRYLSEQFF,TGTGCTAGTGGTTTGCGGGCTAGCGGGAGGTATCTGTCTGAGCAGTTCTTC
TRBD1,TRBV20-1,NA,TRBJ2-2,CSATPGQKNTGELFF,TGCAGTGCTACCCCGGGACAGAAAAACACCGGGGAGCTGTTTTTT
NA,TRBV6-2/TRBV6-3,many,TRBJ2-7,CASSYGRYEQYF,TGTGCCAGCAGTTACGGGCGCTACGAGCAGTACTTC
NA,TRBV20-1,NA,TRBJ2-1,CSAGWRTSYNEQFF,TGCAGTGCTGGCTGGAGGACCTCCTACAATGAGCAGTTCTTC
NA,TRBV20-1,many,TRBJ1-2,CSALDRSRGYTF,TGCAGTGCTCTAGACCGCAGTCGTGGCTACACCTTC
NA,TRBV10-3,many,TRBJ2-3,CAISDGDSSSTDTQYF,TGTGCCATCAGTGATGGGGATAGCAGTAGCACAGATACGCAGTATTTT
NA,TRBV7-9,NA,TRBJ2-3,CASSLAGVTDTQYF,TGTGCCAGCAGCTTAGCGGGGGTCACAGATACGCAGTATTTT
TRBD1,TRBV29-1,many,TRBJ1-4,CSVLLQPGQGEEKLFF,TGCAGCGTTCTCCTTCAACCGGGACAGGGGGAAGAAAAACTGTTTTTT
NA,TRBV4-2,few,TRBJ2-3,CASSHATADTQYF,TGTGCCAGCAGCCACGCGACGGCAGATACGCAGTATTTT
NA,TRBV28,many,TRBJ2-7,CASSLALGHDLPDEQYF,TGTGCCAGCAGTTTGGCCCTCGGGCACGACCTACCTGACGAGCAGTACTTC